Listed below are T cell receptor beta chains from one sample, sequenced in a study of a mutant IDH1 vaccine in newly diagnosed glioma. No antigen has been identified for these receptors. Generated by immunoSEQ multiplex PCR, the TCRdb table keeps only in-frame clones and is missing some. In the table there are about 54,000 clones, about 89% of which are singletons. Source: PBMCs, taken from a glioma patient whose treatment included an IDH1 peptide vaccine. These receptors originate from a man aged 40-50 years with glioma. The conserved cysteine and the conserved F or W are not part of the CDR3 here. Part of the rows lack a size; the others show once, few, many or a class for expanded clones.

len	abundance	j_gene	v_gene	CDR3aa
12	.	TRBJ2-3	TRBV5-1	ASSSQRGTDTQY
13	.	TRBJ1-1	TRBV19	ASTTQNALNTEAF
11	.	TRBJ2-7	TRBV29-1	SVWDRSGYEQY
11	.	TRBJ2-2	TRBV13	ASSLILGGELF
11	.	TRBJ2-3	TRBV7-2	ASSHPTSVSPY
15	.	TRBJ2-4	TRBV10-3	AISDSGPLETKNIQY
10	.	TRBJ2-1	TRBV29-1	SAGQGRERVF
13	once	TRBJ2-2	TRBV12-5	ASGLGHGNTGELF
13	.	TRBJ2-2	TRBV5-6	ASSRKGYLTGELF
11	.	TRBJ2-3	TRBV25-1	ASSSTGADTQY
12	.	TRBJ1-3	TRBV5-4	ASSWGQPQGTIY
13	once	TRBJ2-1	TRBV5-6	ASSFRSGLPNEQF
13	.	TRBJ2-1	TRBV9	ASSVAQGGYNEQF
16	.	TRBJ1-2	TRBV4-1	ASSQLRVDQGAEQGYT
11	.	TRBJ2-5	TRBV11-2	ASSLEDRETQY
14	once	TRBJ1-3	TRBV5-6	ASSSTDASSGNTIY
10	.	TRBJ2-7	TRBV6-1	ASSPRGYEQY
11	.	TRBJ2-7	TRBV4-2	ASGSGGPYEQY
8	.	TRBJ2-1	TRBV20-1	SARENEQF
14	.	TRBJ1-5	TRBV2	ASSSGTGILNQPQH
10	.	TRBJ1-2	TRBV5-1	ASSTGTGGYT
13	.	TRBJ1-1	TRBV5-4	ASSTAGGPNTEAF
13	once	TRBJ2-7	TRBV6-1	AIYDRGILSYEQY
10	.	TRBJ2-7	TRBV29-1	SVPTVGYEQY
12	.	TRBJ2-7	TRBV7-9	ASSLSQGGYEQY
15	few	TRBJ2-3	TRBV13	ASSFSERVGVTDTQY
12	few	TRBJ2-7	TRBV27	ASSRQTGRDEQY
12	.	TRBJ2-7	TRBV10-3	AISVTRIPYEQY
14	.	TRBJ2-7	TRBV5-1	ASSRISGRGAYEQY
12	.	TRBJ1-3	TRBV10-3	AIRGDSEGHTIY
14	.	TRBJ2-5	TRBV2	ASSEALQLAVETQY
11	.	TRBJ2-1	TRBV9	ASSGGSYNEQF
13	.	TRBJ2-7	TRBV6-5	ASSYTAGGPYEQY
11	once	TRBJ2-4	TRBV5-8	ASRGAVENIQY
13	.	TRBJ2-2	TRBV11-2	ASSLFGDSTGELF
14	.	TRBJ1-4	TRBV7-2	ASSPLGGDSRNRLF
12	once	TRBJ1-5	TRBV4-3	ASSRGQGGQPQH
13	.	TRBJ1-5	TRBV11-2	ASSRIHRRGQPQH